This T cell receptor beta chain was recovered during a study of cytomegalovirus exposure and HLA in healthy donors. The study's findings and limits: Reported results showed that the classifier diagnosed cytomegalovirus status with high specificity and sensitivity. The study labeled under 200 TCR beta chains cytomegalovirus-associated. In vitro, a few CMV-associated chains proved specific for CMV antigens. The TCR clusters that emerged in the first cohort tended, a later analysis found, to co-occur in the approximately 130 validation repertoires.

The CDR3 sequence is 15 residues long. CDR1 SGHVS and CDR2 FQNEAQ come from the germline V gene. V gave up 4 bases and J gave up 2 bases; unmatched junction bases: 5. The protocol was immunoSEQ multiplex PCR, while the TCRdb copy is restricted to in-frame clones and leaves out a portion. The repertoire holds about 190,000 clones, with 86% as singletons. On this clone: No antigen is known for it.

Sequenced input: PBMCs. The chain joins TRBV7-8 to TRBJ2-1; 7 positions agree with TRBD1. The sequence was obtained from a young woman in good health and CMV-seronegative. CDR3 region: CASSWTGRTYNEQFF. The CDR3 nucleotides read TGTGCCAGCAGCTGGACAGGCCGTACCTACAATGAGCAGTTCTTC.